This section outlines one T cell receptor (beta chain) sequence together with its context. Its binding antigen is unknown. Base qualities were left out, and no much larger clone turns up one base away. This specimen belongs to a study of MAIT cells during Salmonella Paratyphi A infection (dated by TCRdb to about 2017). About the full investigation: A single dose of 1-5x10^3 CFU of S. Paratyphi A strain NVGH308 was swallowed by adult volunteers aged 18 to 60. Ciprofloxacin 500 mg twice daily for 14 days, starting at diagnosis, was given to diagnosed volunteers. General conclusions and limits of the study: A significant decrease in the space occupied by over-represented MAIT clonotypes was found from baseline to mid-infection (approximately 0.17 to 0.10), whereas no significant post-infection difference was found. More expansion or contraction among the top five MAIT clonotypes was shown in diagnosed volunteers than in healthy controls (about 0.5 versus 0.13), suggesting infection-driven repertoire reshaping. Although the availability of volunteer samples limited sample sizes, the sizes were judged adequate for detecting differences between groups. MAIT TRBV usage was oligoclonal with a preference for TRBV20 and TRBV6, and infection appeared not to change this usage.

The library was built by means of 5' RACE. TCRbeta was amplified in two PCR rounds using Phusion High-Fidelity polymerase, and the primers carried sample-specific barcodes. To build the TCRbeta libraries, template-switch cDNA synthesis was carried out using SMARTScribe reverse transcriptase along with a TRBC-specific primer. After barcoding, samples were pooled and then prepared using the NEBNext Ultra DNA Library Prep Kit for Illumina. The libraries were sequenced on an Illumina MiSeq using the MiSeq reagent kit v2, 300 cycles. From the authors' description of their analysis: Jemultiplexer demultiplexed the reads by barcode, and MiTCR with default parameters aligned the reads. Non-functional sequences were removed with VDJtools, and each clonotype was defined by its amino acid sequence, with frequencies calculated from the assigned sequence reads. The clonal space homeostasis analysis grouped clonotypes by frequency into over-represented (0.05-1), large, medium and small bins. The public reads were reanalyzed by TCRdb: fastp trimming at Q25, MiXCR alignment, in-frame beta chains only. Duplicate CDR3 protein sequences are folded into a single record with the most common DNA and genes. The V and J calls and clone size come from TCRdb's table, not from the authors' own analysis. For this sample the table gives about 600 distinct CDR3 sequences, of which roughly a third were detected only once. Clones ranked in the top ten supply about 24% of the sample.

Read against the paper, the sample's time point label means: mid-infection, around enteric fever diagnosis. MAIT cells were defined as Valpha7.2+ CD161+ T cells and identified and sorted by flow cytometry. Over time, circulating MAIT cell TCRbeta repertoires were profiled in over 5 volunteers who came down with enteric fever following controlled oral challenge with live Salmonella Paratyphi A. Every diagnosed volunteer provided MAIT cell samples at pre-infection, mid-infection and post-infection timepoints. A diagnosis of enteric fever was based on Paratyphi A bacteremia and/or a persistent fever above 38 degrees C that lasted longer than 12 hours. Infection was diagnosed in challenged volunteers between day 4 and day 7 after challenge. For RNA extraction, between roughly 5,000 and 11,000 MAIT cells from each sample were sorted straight into RNAqueous-Micro lysis buffer. Lymphoprep gradient centrifugation was used to isolate peripheral blood mononuclear cells from both the blood samples and the leukocyte cones. Cell sorting used a BD FACSAria Fusion or BD FACSAria III sorter.

From the germline V gene, CDR1 is MNHNS and CDR2 is SASEGT. V ends up 4 bases short and J 0 bases short, with an unmatched junction base count of 6. The CDR3 contains 18 residues, cysteine and phenylalanine counted. The entry retains the CDR3 DNA only, 54 bases that are in frame from base 1. The receptor comes from a person aged 18 to 75 who was deliberately infected with Salmonella Paratyphi A in a paratyphoid fever challenge study. The sample was MAIT cells from PBMCs, taken at the middle sampling point of the challenge study. The rearrangement joined TRBV6-1 to TRBJ2-6; 10 central nucleotides agree with TRBD2. For the CDR3, the sequence is CASSAVAGGPSGANVLTF. The nucleotides read TGTGCCAGCAGTGCGGTAGCGGGAGGTCCCTCTGGGGCCAACGTCCTGACTTTC.